This T cell receptor (beta chain) was recovered during a study of control samples from healthy donors and cancer patients. The repertoire was sequenced with immunoSEQ multiplex PCR; TCRdb's copy has only in-frame clones and lacks some. The table includes 150,000 to 200,000 clones, around 89% detected once. Germline V gene data show CDR1 as SGHAT and CDR2 as FQNNGV. Deletions cut 1 base from V and 8 bases from J, with 11 bases between. CDR3 length equals 14 residues. This clone appeared a few times. The TCR comes from a woman aged 45-65 years in good health. The sample comprised blood. V is TRBV11-2 and J is TRBJ1-4; TRBD1 might be the D (5 bases). CDR3 in amino acids: CASSLGGIPEKLFF. Here the CDR3 DNA reads TGTGCCAGCAGCTTAGGGGGGATCCCCGAAAAACTGTTTTTT.